A single sample gave rise to the 2 T cell receptor beta chains below, sequenced in a study of blood T cell repertoires in COVID-19. The method was immunoSEQ multiplex PCR; TCRdb's version includes in-frame clones alone and lacks a portion of them. Here the sample spans roughly 230,000 clones, 89% being singletons. The sequencing input was peripheral blood. The receptors here all came from a woman in her thirties or forties who had recovered from COVID-19.

The chain joins TRBV19 to TRBJ2-1; D is unresolved. The V end lost 3 bases, the J end lost 8 bases, and 11 bases lay between the germline ends. The germline V gene has CDR1 LNHDA and CDR2 SQIVND (reference sequence). The CDR3 has 13 amino acids. The chain's CDR3 is CASSMSSRDEQFF. The DNA of the CDR3 is TGTGCCAGTAGTATGAGTTCCCGCGATGAGCAGTTCTTC.

The chain couples TRBV7-9 to TRBJ1-5; 7 positions match TRBD1. Germline V gives CDR1 SEHNR, CDR2 FQNEAQ (reference sequence). Unmatched junction bases numbered 5, after V lost 5 bases and J lost 4 bases. This CDR3 comprises 14 residues. CDR3 DNA sequence: TGTGCCAGCAGCCGGGGACAGCTTAATCAGCCCCAGCATTTT. Its protein is CASSRGQLNQPQHF.